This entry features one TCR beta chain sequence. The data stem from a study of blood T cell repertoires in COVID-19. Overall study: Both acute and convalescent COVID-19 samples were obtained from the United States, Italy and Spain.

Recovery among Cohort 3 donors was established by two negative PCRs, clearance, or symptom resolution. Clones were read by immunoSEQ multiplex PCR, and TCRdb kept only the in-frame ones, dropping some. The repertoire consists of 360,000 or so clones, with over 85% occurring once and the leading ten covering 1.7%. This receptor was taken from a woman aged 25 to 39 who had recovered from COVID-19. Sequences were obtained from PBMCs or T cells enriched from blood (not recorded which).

CDR3 in DNA: TGTGCCAGCAGCTCAATAGCGGGGGTGTACAATGAGCAGTTCTTC. The encoded protein is CASSSIAGVYNEQFF. The rearrangement joins TRBV7-9 to TRBJ2-1, with TRBD2 identical over 9 bases. V lost 4 bases and J lost 4; bases outside the gene matches: 5. The length of the CDR3 is 15 residues. Germline V gives CDR1 SEHNR, CDR2 FQNEAQ (reference sequence).